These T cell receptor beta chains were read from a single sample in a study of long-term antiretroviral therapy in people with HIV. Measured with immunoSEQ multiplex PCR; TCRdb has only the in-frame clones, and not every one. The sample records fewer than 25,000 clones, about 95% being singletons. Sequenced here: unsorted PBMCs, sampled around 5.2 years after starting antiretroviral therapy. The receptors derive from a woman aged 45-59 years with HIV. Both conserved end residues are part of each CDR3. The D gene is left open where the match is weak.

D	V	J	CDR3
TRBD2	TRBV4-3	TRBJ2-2	CASSQVAGRDTGELFF
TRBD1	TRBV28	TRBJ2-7	CASAGVGQWNEQYF
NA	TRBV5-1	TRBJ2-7	CASSLAVSYEQYF
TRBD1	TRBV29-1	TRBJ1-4	CSVAGTANEKLFF
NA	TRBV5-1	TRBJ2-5	CGVGLGPQETQYF
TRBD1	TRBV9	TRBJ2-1	CASSLDQGAYNEQFF
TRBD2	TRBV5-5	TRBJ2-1	CASSPGTSDYNEQFF
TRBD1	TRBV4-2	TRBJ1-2	CASSQEATGGNGYTF
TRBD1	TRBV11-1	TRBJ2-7	CASSQNRGIGYEQYF
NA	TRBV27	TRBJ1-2	CASSPIGTQYGYTF
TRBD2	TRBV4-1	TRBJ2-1	CASSVSGLAGLVEQFF
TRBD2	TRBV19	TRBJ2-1	CASSIDSGEYNEQFF
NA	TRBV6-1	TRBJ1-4	CASSGQGLANEKLFF
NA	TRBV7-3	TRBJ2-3	CASSTSSQDTQYF
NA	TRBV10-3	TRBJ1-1	CAISEVRNTEAFF
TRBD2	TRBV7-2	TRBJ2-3	CASSSIGLAGITDTQYF
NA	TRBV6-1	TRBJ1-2	CATEGSPGNYGYTF
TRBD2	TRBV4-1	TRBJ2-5	CASSQASGGGETQYF
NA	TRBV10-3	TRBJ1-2	CAISMRETGNGYTF
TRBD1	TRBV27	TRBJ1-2	CASSSGTGVGYTF
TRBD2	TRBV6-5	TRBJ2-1	CASRTLAGGDNEQFF
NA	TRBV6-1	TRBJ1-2	CASSEALPYSVEGYTF
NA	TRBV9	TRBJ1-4	CASSVAGTLGTNEKLFF
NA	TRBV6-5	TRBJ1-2	CASSYQIAYGYTF
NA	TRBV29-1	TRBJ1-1	CSVAGRSGNTEAFF
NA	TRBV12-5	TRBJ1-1	CASGLRENTEAFF
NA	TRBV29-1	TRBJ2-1	CSVEVIYNEQFF
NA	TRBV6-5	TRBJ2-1	CAGGQGSYNEQFF
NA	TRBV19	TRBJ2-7	CASSIGNFYEQYF
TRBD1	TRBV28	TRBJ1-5	CASSVGTGVNQPQHF
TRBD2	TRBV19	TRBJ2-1	CASSVRLAGSYNEQFF
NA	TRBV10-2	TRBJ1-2	CASSEWQGKNYGYTF